The 30 T cell receptor beta chains given below trace back to one sample, sequenced in a study of blood T cell repertoires in COVID-19. The method was immunoSEQ multiplex PCR; TCRdb's version includes in-frame clones alone and lacks a portion of them. The sample includes 64,000 or so clones, around four fifths seen only once; the top ten take around an eighth. Material for sequencing was peripheral blood. The receptors shown here come from a human donor in a cohort sampled during active COVID-19.

This chain joins TRBV6-4 and TRBJ2-1; D perhaps matches TRBD1 (6 bases). V was cut by 5 bases and J by 10 bases, with 21 bases left in between. Per the germline V gene, CDR1 is MRHNA and CDR2 is SNTAGT. The CDR3 has 15 residues. CDR3 region: CASSTSHDRRSEQFF. CDR3 sequence (DNA): TGTGCCAGCAGTACCTCCCATGACAGGAGGAGCGAGCAGTTCTTC.

The chain joins TRBV19 to TRBJ1-1, with TRBD1 matching over 9 bases. The CDR3 has 12 residues. CDR1 and CDR2 (germline): LNHDA, SQIVND (reference sequence). V lost 8 bases and J lost 6; bases outside the gene matches: 4. The chain's CDR3 is CASGTGSPEAFF. The CDR3 DNA follows: TGTGCCAGTGGGACAGGGAGCCCTGAAGCTTTCTTT.

The CDR3 coding sequence is TGTGCCACCTCTCTAGAAGAGACCCAGTACTTC. This sequence encodes CATSLEETQYF. The chain links TRBV2 to TRBJ2-5; D is unclear. The CDR3 consists of 11 residues. CDR1 and CDR2 (germline): SNHLY, FYNNEI. V shed 10 bases and J shed 3 bases, with 9 bases lying between them.

The CDR3 DNA reads TGTGCCAGCAGCTTAGGGCTGATGAACACTGAAGCTTTCTTT. Translating gives CASSLGLMNTEAFF. This chain joins TRBV7-6 and TRBJ1-1; no clear D gene. CDR3 length: 14 amino acids. Trimming took off 1 base at V and 0 bases at J, with 6 bases between the two ends. Germline CDR1 reads SGHVS; CDR2 reads FNYEAQ.

The chain links TRBV19 to TRBJ1-1; D perhaps matches TRBD1 (5 bases). The CDR3 has 14 amino acids. From germline, CDR1 is LNHDA and CDR2 SQIVND (reference sequence). V lost 3 bases and J lost 2, with 10 bases in between. The CDR3 here is CASSMDTYNTEAFF. The CDR3 DNA reads as TGTGCCAGTAGTATGGACACCTACAACACTGAAGCTTTCTTT.

The rearrangement links TRBV19 to TRBJ2-3, with a weak D call TRBD2 (5 bases). This CDR3 is built from 15 residues. CDR1 LNHDA and CDR2 SQIVND come from the germline V gene (reference sequence). V was shortened by 4 bases and J by 2 bases, with 13 bases between the two germline ends. CDR3 loop: CASSKDSIPTDTQYF. The CDR3 DNA follows: TGTGCCAGTAGTAAGGACTCGATCCCCACAGATACGCAGTATTTT.

This clone is medium-sized. The genes are TRBV14 and TRBJ2-7, with D hard to call. Per the germline V gene, CDR1 is SGHDN and CDR2 is FVKESK. V was shortened by 1 base and J by 0 bases, with 10 bases between the two germline ends. This CDR3 is built from 15 residues. In DNA form, the CDR3 reads TGTGCCAGCAGCCAAGGAGGAACACTCTCCTACGAGCAGTACTTC. This translates into CASSQGGTLSYEQYF.

The chain couples TRBV7-8 to TRBJ1-4; 8 bases agree with TRBD1. The CDR3 length is 17 residues. Per germline, CDR1 SGHVS and CDR2 FQNEAQ. J gave up 3 bases and V 0 bases, and 6 bases lay outside the gene matches. CDR3 sequence: CASSLASGGRANEKLFF. The CDR3 bases are TGTGCCAGCAGCTTAGCCTCAGGGGGCAGAGCTAATGAAAAACTGTTTTTT.

V is TRBV18 and J is TRBJ1-3, with TRBD1 as a possible D gene (5 bases). The V end was cut by 3 bases, the J end by 3 bases, with 12 bases between. The CDR3 spans 15 residues. Germline CDR1 KGHSH, CDR2 LQKENI. Here the CDR3 reads CASSPDSVVGNTIYF. The CDR3 DNA sequence: TGTGCCAGCTCACCCGACAGCGTGGTTGGAAACACCATATATTTT.

The V gene is TRBV11-2, the J gene TRBJ2-3; D might be TRBD1 (6 bases). V was trimmed by 1 base and J by 1 base, leaving 12 bases between them. This CDR3 has 16 residues. Germline-derived CDR1 and CDR2 are SGHAT and FQNNGV. CDR3 nucleotides: TGTGCCAGCAGCTTAGGACAGGTTAGGGGCACAGATACGCAGTATTTT. This sequence encodes CASSLGQVRGTDTQYF.

The chain links TRBV10-3 to TRBJ1-6, with a tentative D call TRBD1 (6 bases). This CDR3 region has 16 residues. The ends were cut back, 3 bases at V and 6 bases at J, with 15 bases in the middle. CDR1 ENHRY and CDR2 SYGVKD come from the germline V gene. The CDR3 is CAISDPRQGTNSPLHF. Here the CDR3 DNA reads TGTGCCATCAGTGACCCTCGGCAGGGGACTAATTCACCCCTCCACTTT.

The sample holds a few counts of this clone. This chain's CDR3 is CASSQASYQETQYF. The CDR3 nucleotides are TGTGCCAGCAGCCAAGCGTCGTACCAAGAGACCCAGTACTTC. V and J are TRBV3-1 (or the pseudogene TRBV3-2) and TRBJ2-5; no definite D call. This CDR3 has 14 amino acids. Germline loops: CDR1 LGHDT, CDR2 YNNKEL (reference sequence). Between the trimmed V and J ends, which lost 1 base and 0 bases, there was a span of 6 bases.

The chain has TRBV2 and TRBJ2-5, with 12 bases fitting TRBD2. Trimming at V came to 6 bases and at J to 5 bases, leaving 7 bases not matched to a gene. CDR1 and CDR2 from the germline V gene are SNHLY and FYNNEI. This CDR3 is built from 15 residues. Here the CDR3 DNA reads TGTGCCAGCAGGCCCCGGACTAGCGGGGAGGAGACCCAGTACTTC. This codes for CASRPRTSGEETQYF.

The chain uses TRBV7-8 and TRBJ2-3, with D possibly matching TRBD2 (5 bases). There are 16 residues in the CDR3. V lost 5 bases and J lost 6, with 21 bases in between. Germline CDR1 SGHVS, CDR2 FQNEAQ. The CDR3 DNA reads as TGTGCCAGCAGCCCAGCCCAGGCGGCCCCGGGGGATACGCAGTATTTT. It encodes CASSPAQAAPGDTQYF.

This clone occurred a few times. This chain links TRBV6-6 with TRBJ2-5; 13 bases map to TRBD2. This CDR3 spans 15 amino acids. With 5 bases clipped from V and 5 bases from J, the junction kept 5 bases outside the gene matches. Germline V lookup: CDR1 MNHNY, CDR2 SVGAGI (reference sequence). This CDR3 reads CASSPTTSGGETQYF. CDR3 DNA: TGTGCCAGCAGTCCTACGACTAGCGGGGGGGAGACCCAGTACTTC.

The chain recombines TRBV4-2 with TRBJ2-3; D may be TRBD2 (6 bases). Germline loops: CDR1 LGHNA, CDR2 YNFKEQ. CDR3 size: 16 residues. Trimming pared 1 base from V and 1 base from J, leaving 12 bases between. The CDR3 loop reads CASSQVLAFGTDTQYF. The CDR3 DNA is TGTGCCAGCAGCCAAGTCCTAGCGTTTGGCACAGATACGCAGTATTTT.

The chain couples TRBV5-4 to TRBJ1-6, with D possibly being TRBD1 (6 bases). The germline gives CDR1 SGHNT, CDR2 YYREEE (reference sequence). The CDR3 loop spans 15 amino acids. Between the trimmed V and J ends, which lost 0 bases and 11 bases, there was a span of 15 bases. The CDR3 DNA reads TGTGCCAGCAGCTTGGCCGTGTCAGGGGCCGCACCCCTCCACTTT. It translates to CASSLAVSGAAPLHF.

V gene TRBV30 combines with J gene TRBJ1-1, with 9 bases identical to TRBD1. V was pared by 0 bases and J by 5 bases, with 4 bases of the junction left unmatched. The CDR3 length is 14 residues. The germline V gene encodes CDR1 GTSNPN and CDR2 SVGIG (reference sequence). The CDR3 is CAWSVGTGRTEAFF. CDR3 coding DNA: TGTGCCTGGAGTGTTGGGACAGGGAGAACTGAAGCTTTCTTT.

This chain links TRBV6-5 with TRBJ1-1; no clear D. CDR3 length: 12 residues. Germline CDR1 is MNHEY and CDR2 is SVGAGI. V was trimmed by 3 bases and J by 8 bases, leaving 10 bases between them. The CDR3 bases are TGTGCCAGCAGTTATCGGGGAAGGGAAGCTTTCTTT. Amino acids: CASSYRGREAFF.

The V gene is TRBV7-2, the J gene TRBJ2-5; 11 nucleotides agree with TRBD2. In germline, CDR1 is SGHTA, CDR2 FQGNSA. The trim removed 1 base at V and 7 bases at J, leaving 5 bases unmatched. The CDR3 runs to 15 residues. This CDR3 reads CASSLGSGGAATQYF. In DNA, the CDR3 is TGTGCCAGCAGCTTAGGTAGCGGGGGGGCAGCGACCCAGTACTTC.

The chain carries TRBV5-1 and TRBJ2-7; D is perhaps TRBD1 (5 bases). This CDR3 region has 14 residues. Trimming pared 5 bases from V and 0 bases from J, leaving 12 bases between. Germline CDR1 SGHRS, CDR2 YFSETQ. The CDR3 reads CASSPGASSYEQYV. DNA of the CDR3: TGCGCCAGCAGTCCTGGGGCCTCCTCCTACGAGCAGTACGTC.

This chain connects TRBV7-9 to TRBJ2-1; 10 bases match TRBD1. Germline V CDR1 and CDR2: SEHNR, FQNEAQ (reference sequence). The CDR3 is 15 amino acids. Unmatched junction bases numbered 8, after V lost 5 bases and J lost 7 bases. The CDR3 region has the DNA TGTGCCAGCAGCCTCGGGACAGGGGCGGGAAATGAGCAGTTCTTC. Translating gives CASSLGTGAGNEQFF.

The rearrangement links TRBV28 to TRBJ1-4; D gene uncertain. V shed 3 bases and J shed 2 bases, with 4 bases lying between them. The CDR3 has 13 residues. Germline CDR1 reads MDHEN; CDR2 reads SYDVKM. CDR3 sequence: CASSFRTNEKLFF. The CDR3 DNA reads as TGTGCCAGCAGTTTTCGGACTAATGAAAAACTGTTTTTT. The whole variable domain, remainder taken from reference TRBV28 and TRBJ1-4, is DVKVTQSSRYLVKRTGEKVFLECVQDMDHENMFWYRQDPGLGLRLIYFSYDVKMKEKGDIPEGYSVSREKKERFSLILESASTNQTSMYLCASSFRTNEKLFFGSGTQLSVL.

The V and J genes are TRBV5-1 and TRBJ2-3, with 15 bases fitting TRBD2. The V gene's germline CDR1 is SGHRS and CDR2 YFSETQ. V was clipped by 4 bases and J by 2 bases; unmatched bases: 2. CDR3 length equals 16 residues. CDR3 region: CASSGLAGGNTDTQYF. CDR3 DNA sequence: TGCGCCAGCAGCGGACTAGCGGGGGGGAACACAGATACGCAGTATTTT.

The rearrangement joins TRBV19 to TRBJ2-1, with D perhaps TRBD2 (5 bases). V was pared by 3 bases and J by 5 bases, with 14 bases between. The CDR3 loop spans 15 amino acids. Germline V gene data show CDR1 as LNHDA and CDR2 as SQIVND (reference sequence). CDR3 sequence (DNA): TGTGCCAGTAGTATTGGTTCGGGGTCCCACAATGAGCAGTTCTTC. Translating it yields CASSIGSGSHNEQFF.

The rearrangement uses TRBV6-5 and TRBJ1-4; TRBD1 matches 9 bases. The germline V gene encodes CDR1 MNHEY and CDR2 SVGAGI. Losses at the gene ends were 5 bases for V and 8 bases for J; bases not matched to a gene: 9. The CDR3 is made up of 15 amino acids. CDR3 DNA: TGTGCCAGCAGTACCATGGGACAGGGTTTGGAAAAACTGTTTTTT. It translates to CASSTMGQGLEKLFF.

V usage is TRBV10-3 and J usage is TRBJ1-5; 10 nucleotides match TRBD1. Germline CDR1 ENHRY, CDR2 SYGVKD. This CDR3 has 16 residues. J was trimmed by 7 bases and V by 0 bases; bases with no gene match: 6. The CDR3 nucleotides are TGTGCCATCAGTGAGTCGATATGGGACAGGGGCCAGCCCCAGCATTTT. It codes for CAISESIWDRGQPQHF.

This chain links TRBV6-5 with TRBJ1-2, with D unresolved. The germline V gene has CDR1 MNHEY and CDR2 SVGAGI. Trimming removed 8 bases at V and 1 base at J, with 11 bases between. The CDR3 covers 13 residues. The CDR3 DNA follows: TGTGCCAGCTCTAGGTCCTATAACTATGGCTACACCTTC. It translates to CASSRSYNYGYTF.

This chain connects TRBV5-1 to TRBJ1-2; tentative D call: TRBD1 (6 bases). The CDR3 is made up of 13 amino acids. V was shortened by 4 bases and J by 4 bases, with 11 bases between the two germline ends. Germline V gene data show CDR1 as SGHRS and CDR2 as YFSETQ. CDR3 region: CASSQTGTYGYTF. In DNA, the CDR3 is TGCGCCAGCAGCCAAACAGGGACCTATGGCTACACCTTC.

This rearrangement joins TRBV5-1 to TRBJ2-3, with D uncertain. CDR3 length: 14 amino acids. Trimming removed 0 bases at V and 2 bases at J, with 7 bases between. CDR1 is SGHRS and CDR2 is YFSETQ in the germline V gene. CDR3 region: CASSLEHNTDTQYF. CDR3 sequence (DNA): TGCGCCAGCAGCTTGGAACACAACACAGATACGCAGTATTTT.